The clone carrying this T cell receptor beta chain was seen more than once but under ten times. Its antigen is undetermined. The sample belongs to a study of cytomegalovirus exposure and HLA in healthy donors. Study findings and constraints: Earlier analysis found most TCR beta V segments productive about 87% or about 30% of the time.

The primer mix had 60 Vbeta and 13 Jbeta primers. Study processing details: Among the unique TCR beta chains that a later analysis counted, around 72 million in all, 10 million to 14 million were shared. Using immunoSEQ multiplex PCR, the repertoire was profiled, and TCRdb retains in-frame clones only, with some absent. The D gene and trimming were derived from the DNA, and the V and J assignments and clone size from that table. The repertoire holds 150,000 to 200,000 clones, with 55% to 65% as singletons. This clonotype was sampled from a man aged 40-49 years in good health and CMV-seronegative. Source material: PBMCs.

The CDR3 DNA reads as TGTGCCAGCAGCGACCCAAGACAGGGCGTGATTGAAAAACTGTTTTTT. Translation: CASSDPRQGVIEKLFF. The chain employs TRBV21-1 and TRBJ1-4; the D call TRBD1 from the table was never checked on the DNA. TRBV21-1 is termed a pseudogene. The length of the CDR3 is 16 residues.